This T cell receptor beta chain appears in the sequencing data of a study of T cell responses to AZD1222 COVID-19 vaccine. Trimming cost V 1 base and J 0 bases, with 10 bases left between them. The length of the CDR3 is 15 residues. Germline V gene data show CDR1 as SEHNR and CDR2 as FQNEAQ (reference sequence). Broader study findings: Breadth and depth of Spike-specific TCRs rose after two AZD1222 doses. AZD1222 recipients seropositive at baseline numbered only 5 or 6.

In the case of this clone: The antigen remains undetermined.

TCRdb's table, derived via immunoSEQ multiplex PCR, lists solely in-frame clones and lacks some. The data show 95,000 to 100,000 clones, roughly nine tenths seen once. The chain is built from TRBV7-9 and TRBJ2-7; unclear D gene. The TCR sequence derives from an adult in good health. The sequenced sample was peripheral blood, obtained on day 0 of AZD1222 vaccination. The CDR3: CASSLGIRSSYEQYF. The CDR3 nucleotides read TGTGCCAGCAGCTTAGGAATTCGAAGCTCCTACGAGCAGTACTTC.